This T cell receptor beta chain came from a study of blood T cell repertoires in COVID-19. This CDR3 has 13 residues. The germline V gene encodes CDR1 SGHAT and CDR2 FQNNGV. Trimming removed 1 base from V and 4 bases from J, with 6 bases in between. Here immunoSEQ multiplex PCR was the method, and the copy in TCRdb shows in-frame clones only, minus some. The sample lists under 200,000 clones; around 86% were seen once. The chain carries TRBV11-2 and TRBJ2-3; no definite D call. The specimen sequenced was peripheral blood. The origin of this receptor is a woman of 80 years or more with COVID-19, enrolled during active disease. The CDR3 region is CASSLGSADTQYF. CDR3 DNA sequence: TGTGCCAGCAGCTTAGGTTCAGCAGATACGCAGTATTTT.